The 29 T cell receptor beta chains below come from one sample, sequenced in a study of shared clonotypes between healthy human individuals. The assay was immunoSEQ multiplex PCR, and TCRdb's table has in-frame clones only and misses some. The sample lists 2 million to 2.5 million clones, approximately 96% occurring once. The sample comprised naive CD4+ T cells sorted from blood. Sample subset: CD45RA+ positively selected. The receptors originated from a man aged 18 to 29 in good health.

The V gene is TRBV29-1, the J gene TRBJ1-4; possible D gene TRBD1, 6 bases. The CDR3 length is 15 residues. Trimming stripped 2 bases from V and 7 bases from J, with 17 bases between. CDR1 is SQVTM and CDR2 is ANQGSEA in the germline V gene. The CDR3 DNA reads TGCAGCGTTGAAAACGGGGCGGGGGCTGGTGAAAAACTGTTTTTT. It specifies CSVENGAGAGEKLFF. Supplemented by reference TRBV29-1 and TRBJ1-4, the full variable domain reads SAVISQKPSRDICQRGTSLTIQCQVDSQVTMMFWYRQQPGQSLTLIATANQGSEATYESGFVIDKFPISRPNLTFSTLTVSNMSPEDSSIYLCSVENGAGAGEKLFFGSGTQLSVL.

The chain uses TRBV6-6 and TRBJ1-2; tentative D call: TRBD1 (6 bases). The ends were cut back, 7 bases at V and 2 bases at J, with 17 bases in the middle. Germline V gives CDR1 MNHNY, CDR2 SVGAGI (reference sequence). The CDR3 has 15 residues. CDR3 sequence reads: CASTSRDKQNYGYTF. CDR3 nucleotide sequence: TGTGCCAGCACTTCGCGGGACAAACAGAACTATGGCTACACCTTC.

The chain recombines TRBV5-1 with TRBJ1-4; the match to TRBD1 covers 9 bases. J lost 3 bases, V lost 4 bases, and 4 bases had no gene match. The germline V gene has CDR1 SGHRS and CDR2 YFSETQ. The CDR3 sequence is 15 residues long. Here the CDR3 reads CASSEQGAPNEKLFF. CDR3 DNA sequence: TGCGCCAGCAGCGAACAGGGGGCGCCTAATGAAAAACTGTTTTTT. Looking up the rest from reference TRBV5-1 and TRBJ1-4 gives the full variable domain: KAGVTQTPRYLIKTRGQQVTLSCSPISGHRSVSWYQQTPGQGLQFLFEYFSETQRNKGNFPGRFSGRQFSNSRSEMNVSTLELGDSALYLCASSEQGAPNEKLFFGSGTQLSVL.

The V call is TRBV30, the J call TRBJ1-3; D is ambiguous. The CDR3 runs to 15 residues. V lost 5 bases and J 0 bases, leaving 14 bases between the germline ends. The V gene's germline CDR1 is GTSNPN and CDR2 SVGIG (reference sequence). As DNA, the CDR3 is TGTGCCTGGGGGCCTTACTTACCCTCTGGAAACACCATATATTTT. Protein sequence: CAWGPYLPSGNTIYF.

V gene TRBV28 combines with J gene TRBJ1-5; D remains ambiguous. The CDR3 consists of 15 residues. Trimming shortened V by 9 bases and J by 1 base, and 16 bases separated the two germline ends. Germline CDR1 MDHEN, CDR2 SYDVKM. CDR3 in amino acids: CASSSSELSNQPQHF. CDR3 in DNA: TGTGCCAGTTCCTCATCGGAATTAAGCAATCAGCCCCAGCATTTT.

V is TRBV10-3 and J is TRBJ1-2; 7 nucleotides align to TRBD1. Trimming removed 8 bases from V and 8 bases from J; junction bases left unmatched: 8. The CDR3 is made up of 12 amino acids. CDR1 and CDR2 from the germline V gene are ENHRY and SYGVKD. The CDR3 protein is CAIGRQGGGYTF. The DNA for the CDR3 is TGTGCCATCGGAAGACAGGGCGGGGGCTACACCTTC.

This clone was counted a single time. This sequence joins TRBV6-1 and TRBJ2-3; perhaps TRBD2 as D (6 bases). The CDR3 is made up of 13 amino acids. V was clipped by 5 bases and J by 1 base, with 7 bases between them. Germline V gives CDR1 MNHNS, CDR2 SASEGT. The CDR3 DNA is TGTGCCAGCAGTATAGCGGGCACAGATACGCAGTATTTT. Protein sequence: CASSIAGTDTQYF.

This chain uses TRBV6-1 with TRBJ1-5; D may be TRBD1 (6 bases). The V end lost 5 bases, the J end lost 5 bases, and 16 bases lay between the germline ends. Per germline, CDR1 MNHNS and CDR2 SASEGT. The CDR3 is 15 residues long. The CDR3 spells CASSRFRGNDQPQHF. CDR3 DNA: TGTGCCAGCAGTCGATTCAGGGGTAACGATCAGCCCCAGCATTTT.

This clone was picked up one time. V is TRBV30 and J is TRBJ1-3; D perhaps matches TRBD1 (5 bases). V was pared by 6 bases and J by 6 bases, with 18 bases between. There are 14 residues in the CDR3. Germline values: CDR1 GTSNPN, CDR2 SVGIG (reference sequence). The CDR3 here is CACNRGRYSNTIYF. CDR3 sequence (DNA): TGTGCCTGTAATAGGGGCCGCTACTCAAACACCATATATTTT.

The rearrangement joins TRBV5-6 to TRBJ2-2; D is possibly TRBD2 (7 bases). CDR3 length: 17 amino acids. From germline, CDR1 is SGHDT and CDR2 YYEEEE. V lost 3 bases and J lost 0, with 15 bases in between. CDR3 region: CASSWGGRSPNTGELFF. CDR3 in DNA: TGTGCCAGCAGCTGGGGGGGCAGGTCACCGAACACCGGGGAGCTGTTTTTT.

This clone has more than one count but fewer than ten. The chain combines TRBV4-2 with TRBJ1-6; 8 bases agree with TRBD1. The V and J ends lost 2 bases and 8 bases, in that order; junction bases with no gene match: 5. CDR3 size: 15 residues. The germline gives CDR1 LGHNA, CDR2 YNFKEQ. CDR3 sequence (DNA): TGTGCCAGCAGCCAACAGGGGGCGGTGGATTCACCCCTCCACTTT. This translates into CASSQQGAVDSPLHF.

The rearrangement uses TRBV6-5 and TRBJ1-1; D may be TRBD1 (6 bases). V was clipped by 4 bases and J by 2 bases, with 11 bases between them. The germline V gene encodes CDR1 MNHEY and CDR2 SVGAGI. The CDR3 is 14 residues long. CDR3 nucleotides: TGTGCCAGCAGTTTCTTGGGGGGCAACACTGAAGCTTTCTTT. Translation gives CASSFLGGNTEAFF.

The V and J genes are TRBV2 and TRBJ2-7; possible D gene TRBD2, 5 bases. Germline V gene sequence: CDR1 SNHLY, CDR2 FYNNEI. The CDR3 runs 16 residues. The V end lost 6 bases, the J end lost 3 bases, and 21 bases lay between the germline ends. CDR3 loop: CASSQEAGRNGYEQYF. The CDR3 bases are TGTGCCAGCAGCCAGGAGGCCGGACGAAACGGCTACGAGCAGTACTTC.

With regard to this clone: Other DNA sequences in this sample translate to the same CDR3. The V gene is TRBV18, the J gene TRBJ1-2; no clear D gene. Germline-derived CDR1 and CDR2 are KGHSH and LQKENI. The CDR3 loop spans 13 amino acids. V was shortened by 6 bases and J by 2 bases, with 10 bases between the two germline ends. The CDR3 region has the DNA TGTGCCAGCTCGCCCACAGAAAACTATGGCTACACCTTC. This gives the protein CASSPTENYGYTF.

This clone was seen a single time. The rearrangement uses TRBV7-2 and TRBJ1-4; 9 bases align to TRBD1. Unmatched junction bases numbered 5, after V lost 4 bases and J lost 8 bases. From germline, CDR1 is SGHTA and CDR2 FQGNSA. This CDR3 has 14 residues. CDR3 nucleotides: TGTGCCAGCAGCTCACAGGGGGCTCGGGAAAAACTGTTTTTT. Encoded protein: CASSSQGAREKLFF.

This clone has a single count. The chain uses TRBV9 and TRBJ2-2; the D is unclear. The CDR3 loop spans 13 amino acids. The germline V and J ends were trimmed by 5 bases and 0 bases, with 5 bases remaining between them. The germline CDR1 and CDR2 sequences are SGDLS and YYNGEE. CDR3 nucleotides: TGTGCCAGCAGGTACTCGAACACCGGGGAGCTGTTTTTT. This translates into CASRYSNTGELFF.

J is TRBJ1-2 and V is TRBV7-2; D not certain. Germline CDR1 is SGHTA and CDR2 is FQGNSA. The CDR3 length is 14 residues. The V gene lost 5 bases and the J gene lost 4 bases, with 14 bases spanning the gap. The chain's CDR3 is CASSPRTSTYGYTF. The CDR3 region has the DNA TGTGCCAGCAGCCCCAGGACCTCCACCTATGGCTACACCTTC. Using reference TRBV7-2 and TRBJ1-2 for the parts outside the CDR3, the full variable domain is GAGVSQSPSNKVTEKGKDVELRCDPISGHTALYWYRQSLGQGLEFLIYFQGNSAPDKSGLPSDRFSAERTGGSVSTLTIQRTQQEDSAVYLCASSPRTSTYGYTFGSGTRLTVV.

CDR3 DNA sequence: TGTGCCAGCAGCTCAAGCAACTCCTACGAGCAGTACTTC. This translates into CASSSSNSYEQYF. The chain joins TRBV7-2 to TRBJ2-7, with no clear D. V was cut by 4 bases and J by 0 bases, with 7 bases left in between. The CDR3 runs to 13 residues. CDR1 and CDR2 from the germline V gene are SGHTA and FQGNSA.

Notes on this clone: The identical CDR3 is also encoded by other nucleotide sequences in the sample. The chain combines TRBV7-3 with TRBJ2-1, with 8 bases lining up with TRBD2. There are 15 residues in the CDR3. V was clipped by 5 bases and J by 0 bases; unmatched bases: 3. The germline CDR1 and CDR2 sequences are SGHTA and FQGTGA. The CDR3 region has the DNA TGTGCCAGCAGCCCGGGGGGGCTCTCCTACAATGAGCAGTTCTTC. The encoded protein is CASSPGGLSYNEQFF.

The V gene is TRBV2, the J gene TRBJ2-5; D not resolved. Trimming pared 7 bases from V and 7 bases from J, leaving 22 bases between. This CDR3 is 15 amino acids long. In germline, CDR1 is SNHLY, CDR2 FYNNEI. The CDR3 DNA follows: TGTGCCAGCAACATAAGCCCAGTCGTGAGTGCGACCCAGTACTTC. Translated, it gives CASNISPVVSATQYF.

J is TRBJ2-7 and V is TRBV18, with no clear D. The CDR3 runs 12 residues. The ends were cut back, 4 bases at V and 6 bases at J, with 10 bases in the middle. Germline-derived CDR1 and CDR2 are KGHSH and LQKENI. The CDR3 sequence is CASSREESEQYF. The CDR3 DNA reads as TGTGCCAGCTCACGGGAAGAGAGCGAGCAGTACTTC.

Points on this clone: Within the sample, other DNA sequences also encode this same CDR3. This chain uses TRBV5-4 with TRBJ2-7; 7 bases fit TRBD1. The trim removed 0 bases at V and 3 bases at J, leaving 3 bases unmatched. CDR1 and CDR2 (germline): SGHNT, YYREEE (reference sequence). The CDR3 consists of 14 residues. DNA of the CDR3: TGTGCCAGCAGCTTGGGGGGACAGAACTACGAGCAGTACTTC. It yields the protein CASSLGGQNYEQYF. Combining the CDR3 with reference TRBV5-4 and TRBJ2-7 gives the whole variable domain ETGVTQSPTHLIKTRGQQVTLRCSSQSGHNTVSWYQQALGQGPQFIFQYYREEENGRGNFPPRFSGLQFPNYSSELNVNALELDDSALYLCASSLGGQNYEQYFGPGTRLTVT.

The chain joins TRBV28 to TRBJ1-5; tentative D call: TRBD1 (5 bases). This CDR3 is built from 16 residues. The V gene lost 7 bases and the J gene lost 6 bases, with 22 bases spanning the gap. CDR1 is MDHEN, CDR2 SYDVKM, per germline. CDR3 amino acids: CASTPLGFREVQPQHF. The DNA of the CDR3 is TGTGCCAGCACTCCCCTAGGGTTCAGGGAGGTTCAGCCCCAGCATTTT.

The chain is built from TRBV10-3 and TRBJ2-3, with D perhaps matching TRBD1 or TRBD2 (8 bases each). Germline loops: CDR1 ENHRY, CDR2 SYGVKD. The CDR3 runs 17 residues. The germline V and J ends were trimmed by 4 bases and 3 bases, with 20 bases remaining between them. The CDR3 nucleotides are TGTGCCATCAGTGGGGCTGGACAGGGCGGGAGGACAGATACGCAGTATTTT. Protein: CAISGAGQGGRTDTQYF.

The V gene is TRBV5-1, the J gene TRBJ2-1; D uncertain. Germline V gene data show CDR1 as SGHRS and CDR2 as YFSETQ. V was trimmed by 0 bases and J by 2 bases, leaving 12 bases between them. CDR3 length equals 16 residues. The CDR3 is CASSLGLGKTYNEQFF. The CDR3 coding sequence is TGCGCCAGCAGCTTGGGGTTAGGGAAAACCTACAATGAGCAGTTCTTC.

This clone was detected only once. This chain connects TRBV18 to TRBJ1-2; no firm D call. There are 13 residues in the CDR3. Trimming removed 6 bases from V and 2 bases from J, with 10 bases in between. From germline, CDR1 is KGHSH and CDR2 LQKENI. This CDR3 reads CASSRVANYGYTF. The CDR3 region has the DNA TGTGCCAGCTCCCGGGTAGCCAACTATGGCTACACCTTC.

The J gene is TRBJ2-1, the V gene TRBV2, with 8 bases lining up with TRBD2. The V gene end was trimmed by 7 bases and the J gene end by 6 bases; junction bases not matched to a gene: 8. This CDR3 has 14 amino acids. The germline V gene has CDR1 SNHLY and CDR2 FYNNEI. The CDR3 region is CASTRLANGNEQFF. In DNA, the CDR3 is TGTGCCAGCACTCGACTAGCGAATGGCAATGAGCAGTTCTTC.

The chain couples TRBV25-1 to TRBJ1-2, with a tentative D call TRBD1 (5 bases). V was pared by 3 bases and J by 8 bases, with 13 bases between. In germline, CDR1 is MGHDK, CDR2 SYGVNS. The CDR3 runs to 13 residues. The CDR3 DNA follows: TGTGCCAGCAGTGACAGGGCCGTGGGGGGCTACACCTTC. It codes for CASSDRAVGGYTF.

This rearrangement joins TRBV6-5 to TRBJ2-7, with 7 bases aligning to TRBD1. The V and J ends lost 4 bases and 3 bases, in that order; junction bases with no gene match: 6. The germline V gene encodes CDR1 MNHEY and CDR2 SVGAGI. CDR3 length: 14 residues. CDR3 amino acids: CASSSRTGYYEQYF. DNA of the CDR3: TGTGCCAGCAGTTCGCGGACAGGATACTACGAGCAGTACTTC.